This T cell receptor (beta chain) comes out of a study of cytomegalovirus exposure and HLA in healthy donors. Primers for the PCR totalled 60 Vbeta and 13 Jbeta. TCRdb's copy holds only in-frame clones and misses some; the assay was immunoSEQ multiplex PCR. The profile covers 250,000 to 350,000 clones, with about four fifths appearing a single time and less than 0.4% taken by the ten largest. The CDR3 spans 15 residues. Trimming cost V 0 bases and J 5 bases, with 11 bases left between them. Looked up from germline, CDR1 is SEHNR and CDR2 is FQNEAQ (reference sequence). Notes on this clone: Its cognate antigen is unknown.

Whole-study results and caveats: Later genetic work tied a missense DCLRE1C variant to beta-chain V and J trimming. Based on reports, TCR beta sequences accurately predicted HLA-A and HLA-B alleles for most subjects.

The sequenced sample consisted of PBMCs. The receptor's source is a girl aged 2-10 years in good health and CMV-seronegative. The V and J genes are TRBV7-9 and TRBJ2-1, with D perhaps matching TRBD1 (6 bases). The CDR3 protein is CASSLAQGSDNEQFF. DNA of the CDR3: TGTGCCAGCAGCTTAGCGCAGGGGTCGGACAATGAGCAGTTCTTC.